This TCR beta chain was documented in a study of OX40 agonist ivuxolimab in advanced cancers. Study-level background: Having had anti-PD-1, anti-PD-L1 or anti-CTLA-4 therapy before was allowed, and around 44% had some. Study results and caveats: CD8+ T cells averaged more expanded clones than CD4+.

V was shortened by 1 base and J by 13 bases, with 8 bases between the two germline ends. This CDR3 comprises 12 residues. Germline V lookup: CDR1 LGHNA, CDR2 YNFKEQ. Using immunoSEQ multiplex PCR, the repertoire was profiled, and TCRdb retains in-frame clones only, with some absent. In the table there are about 75,000 clones, about 88% of which are singletons. Individuals having autoimmune disease history or systemic immunosuppression were not enrolled. Worth noting for this clone: Its antigen is undetermined.

The chain has TRBV4-2 and TRBJ1-6; D remains unclear. Here the sequenced sample was CD4+ or CD8+ T cells sorted from blood, taken in a trial of the OX40 agonist ivuxolimab. The source of this sequence is an adult with an advanced solid tumor such as melanoma, head and neck, liver or kidney cancer. Here the CDR3 DNA reads TGTGCCAGCAGCCAAGCTAGAGGGCCCCTCCACTTT. Translating gives CASSQARGPLHF.